This T cell receptor beta chain was profiled in a study of CD4+ T cells in melanoma. The table came from immunoSEQ multiplex PCR; TCRdb's copy has only in-frame clones and leaves some out. There are 50,000 to 60,000 clones in the sample; almost 70% occur only once, and 4.8% lies in the top ten. Note on this clone: The antigen is not known.

Findings and caveats of the study: CD8+ T cell, macrophage and B cell function reportedly correlated with neoantigen-specific CD4+ T cells.

The CDR3 length is 15 residues. V shed 2 bases and J shed 0 bases, with 10 bases lying between them. Germline values: CDR1 SGHRS, CDR2 YFSETQ. The sample comprised tumor tissue. The receptor was derived from a human donor with melanoma. This chain connects TRBV5-1 to TRBJ2-3; D remains ambiguous. The CDR3 region has the DNA TGCGCCAGCAGCTTCGATCTAACTAGCACAGATACGCAGTATTTT. Encoded protein: CASSFDLTSTDTQYF.